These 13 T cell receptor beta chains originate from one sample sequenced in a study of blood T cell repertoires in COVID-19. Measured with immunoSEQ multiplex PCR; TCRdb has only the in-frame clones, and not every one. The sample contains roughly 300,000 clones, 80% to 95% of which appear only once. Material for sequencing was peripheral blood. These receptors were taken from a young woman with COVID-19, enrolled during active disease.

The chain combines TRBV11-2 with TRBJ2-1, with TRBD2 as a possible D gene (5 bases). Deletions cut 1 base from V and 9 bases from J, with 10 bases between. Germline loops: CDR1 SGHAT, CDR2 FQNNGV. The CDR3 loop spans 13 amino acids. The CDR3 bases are TGTGCCAGCAGCTTAGGCCCGGGGAGTGAGCAGTTCTTC. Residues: CASSLGPGSEQFF.

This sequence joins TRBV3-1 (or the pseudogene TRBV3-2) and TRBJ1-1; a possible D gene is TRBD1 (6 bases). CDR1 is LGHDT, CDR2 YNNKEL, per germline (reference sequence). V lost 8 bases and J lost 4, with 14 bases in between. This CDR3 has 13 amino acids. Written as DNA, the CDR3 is TGTGCCAGCCGTCAGGGGTTCGGCACTGAAGCTTTCTTT. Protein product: CASRQGFGTEAFF.

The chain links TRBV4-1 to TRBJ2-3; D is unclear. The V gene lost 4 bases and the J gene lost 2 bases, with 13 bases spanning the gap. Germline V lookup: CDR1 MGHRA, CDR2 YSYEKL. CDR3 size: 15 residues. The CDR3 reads CASSPTALDTDTQYF. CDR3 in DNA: TGCGCCAGCAGCCCTACCGCGCTAGACACAGATACGCAGTATTTT.

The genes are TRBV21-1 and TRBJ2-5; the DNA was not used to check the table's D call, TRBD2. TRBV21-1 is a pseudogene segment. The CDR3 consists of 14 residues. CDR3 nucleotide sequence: TGTGCCAGCAGATCCCCCGTAGCGGAAGAGACCCAGTACTTC. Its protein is CASRSPVAEETQYF.

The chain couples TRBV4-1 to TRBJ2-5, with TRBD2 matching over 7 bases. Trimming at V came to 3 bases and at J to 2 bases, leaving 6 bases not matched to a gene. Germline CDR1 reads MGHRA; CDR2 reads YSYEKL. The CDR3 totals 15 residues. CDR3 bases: TGCGCCAGCAGCCATCCGACTAGCAGGCAAGAGACCCAGTACTTC. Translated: CASSHPTSRQETQYF.

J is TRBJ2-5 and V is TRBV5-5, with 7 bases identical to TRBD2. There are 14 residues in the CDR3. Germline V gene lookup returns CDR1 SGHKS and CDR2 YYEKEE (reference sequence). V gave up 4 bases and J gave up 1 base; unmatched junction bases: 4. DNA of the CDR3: TGTGCCAGCAGCAGCCGGGAGGCCCAAGAGACCCAGTACTTC. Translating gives CASSSREAQETQYF.

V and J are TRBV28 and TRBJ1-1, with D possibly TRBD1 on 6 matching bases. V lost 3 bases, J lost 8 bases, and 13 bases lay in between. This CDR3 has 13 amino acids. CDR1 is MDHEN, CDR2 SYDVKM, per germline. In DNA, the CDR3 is TGTGCCAGCAGTTTTTTTATGACAGGAGAAGCTTTCTTT. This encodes CASSFFMTGEAFF.

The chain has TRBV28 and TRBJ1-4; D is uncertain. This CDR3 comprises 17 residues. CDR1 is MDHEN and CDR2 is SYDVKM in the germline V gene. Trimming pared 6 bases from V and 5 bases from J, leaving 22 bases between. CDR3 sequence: CASRTNPAGIANEKLFF. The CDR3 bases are TGTGCCAGCAGGACCAATCCAGCGGGCATAGCAAATGAAAAACTGTTTTTT.

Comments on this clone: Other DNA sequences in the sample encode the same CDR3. The CDR3 sequence: CASSPGNTIYF. CDR3 nucleotide sequence: TGTGCCAGTTCCCCGGGAAACACCATATATTTT. The chain combines TRBV19 with TRBJ1-3; the D is unclear. V was shortened by 8 bases and J by 4 bases, with 6 bases between the two germline ends. Germline V CDR1 and CDR2: LNHDA, SQIVND (reference sequence). CDR3 length: 11 amino acids.

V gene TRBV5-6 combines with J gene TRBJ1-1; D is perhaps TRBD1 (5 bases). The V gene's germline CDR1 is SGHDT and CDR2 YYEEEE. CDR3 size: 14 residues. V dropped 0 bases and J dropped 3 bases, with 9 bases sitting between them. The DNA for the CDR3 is TGTGCCAGCAGCTTGGGGAAGGGGTACACTGAAGCTTTCTTT. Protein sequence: CASSLGKGYTEAFF.

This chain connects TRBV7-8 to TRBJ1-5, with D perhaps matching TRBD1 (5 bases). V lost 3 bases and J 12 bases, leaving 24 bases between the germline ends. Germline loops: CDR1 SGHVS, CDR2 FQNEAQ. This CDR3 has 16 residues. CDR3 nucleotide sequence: TGTGCCAGCAGCTTGAGTTCGGCAGGGCAGCCCCTAAGCCAGCATTTT. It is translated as CASSLSSAGQPLSQHF. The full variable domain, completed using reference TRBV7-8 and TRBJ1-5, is GAGVSQSPRYKVAKRGQDVALRCDPISGHVSLFWYQQALGQGPEFLTYFQNEAQLDKSGLPSDRFFAERPEGSVSTLKIQRTQQEDSAVYLCASSLSSAGQPLSQHFGDGTRLSIL.

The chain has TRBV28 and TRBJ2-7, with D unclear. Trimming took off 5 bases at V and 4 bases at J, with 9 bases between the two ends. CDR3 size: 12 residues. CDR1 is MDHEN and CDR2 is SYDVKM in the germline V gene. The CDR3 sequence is CASSPNSYEQYF. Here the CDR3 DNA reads TGTGCCAGCAGTCCGAACTCATACGAGCAGTACTTC.

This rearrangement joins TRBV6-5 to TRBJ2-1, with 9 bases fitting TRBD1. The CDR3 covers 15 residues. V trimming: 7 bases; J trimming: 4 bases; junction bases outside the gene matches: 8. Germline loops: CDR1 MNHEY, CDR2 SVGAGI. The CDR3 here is CASKPGTGNYNEQFF. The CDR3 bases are TGTGCCAGCAAACCCGGGACAGGGAATTACAATGAGCAGTTCTTC.